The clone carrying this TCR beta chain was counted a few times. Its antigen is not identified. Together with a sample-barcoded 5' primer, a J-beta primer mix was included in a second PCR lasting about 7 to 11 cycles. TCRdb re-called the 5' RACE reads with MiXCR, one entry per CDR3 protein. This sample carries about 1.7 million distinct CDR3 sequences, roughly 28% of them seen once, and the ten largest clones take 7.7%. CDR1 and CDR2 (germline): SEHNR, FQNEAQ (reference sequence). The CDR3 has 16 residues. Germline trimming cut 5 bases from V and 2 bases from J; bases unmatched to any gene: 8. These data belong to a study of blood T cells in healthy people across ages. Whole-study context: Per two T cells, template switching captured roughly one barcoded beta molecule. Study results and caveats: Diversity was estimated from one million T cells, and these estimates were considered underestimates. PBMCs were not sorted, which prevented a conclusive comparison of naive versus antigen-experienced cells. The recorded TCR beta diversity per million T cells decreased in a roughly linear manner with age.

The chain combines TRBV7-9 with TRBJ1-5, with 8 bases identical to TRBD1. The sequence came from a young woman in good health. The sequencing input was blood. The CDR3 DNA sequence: TGTGCCAGCAGCGCGACAGGGGCGGACGGCAATCAGCCCCAGCATTTT. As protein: CASSATGADGNQPQHF.